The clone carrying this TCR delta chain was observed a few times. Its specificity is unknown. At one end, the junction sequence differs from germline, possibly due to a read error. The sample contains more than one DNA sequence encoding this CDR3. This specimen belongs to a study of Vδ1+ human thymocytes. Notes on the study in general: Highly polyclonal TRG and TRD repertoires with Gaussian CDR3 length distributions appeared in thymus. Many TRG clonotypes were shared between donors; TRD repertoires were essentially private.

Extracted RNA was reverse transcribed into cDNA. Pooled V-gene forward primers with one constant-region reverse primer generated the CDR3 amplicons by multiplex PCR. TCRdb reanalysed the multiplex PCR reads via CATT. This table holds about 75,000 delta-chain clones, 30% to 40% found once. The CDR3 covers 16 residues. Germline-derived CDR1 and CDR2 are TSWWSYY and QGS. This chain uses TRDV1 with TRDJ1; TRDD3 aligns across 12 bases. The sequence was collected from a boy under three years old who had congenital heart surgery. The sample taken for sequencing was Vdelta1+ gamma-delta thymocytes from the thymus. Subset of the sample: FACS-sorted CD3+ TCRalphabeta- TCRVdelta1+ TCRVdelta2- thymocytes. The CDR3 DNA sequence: TGTGCTCTTGGGATCCGCGTACTGGGGGATACCGATAAACTCATCTTC. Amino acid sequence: CALGIRVLGDTDKLIF.